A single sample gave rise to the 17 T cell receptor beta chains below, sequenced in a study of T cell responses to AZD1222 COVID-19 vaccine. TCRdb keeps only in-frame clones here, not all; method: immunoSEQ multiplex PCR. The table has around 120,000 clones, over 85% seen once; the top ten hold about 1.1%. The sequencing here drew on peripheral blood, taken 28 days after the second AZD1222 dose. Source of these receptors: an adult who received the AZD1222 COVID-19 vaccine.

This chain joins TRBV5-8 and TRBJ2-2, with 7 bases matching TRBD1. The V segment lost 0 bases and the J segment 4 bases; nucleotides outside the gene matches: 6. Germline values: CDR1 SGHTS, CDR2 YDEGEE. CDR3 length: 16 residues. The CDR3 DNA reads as TGTGCCAGCAGCTTGGTCAGGGGGATAGGCACCGGGGAGCTGTTTTTT. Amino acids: CASSLVRGIGTGELFF.

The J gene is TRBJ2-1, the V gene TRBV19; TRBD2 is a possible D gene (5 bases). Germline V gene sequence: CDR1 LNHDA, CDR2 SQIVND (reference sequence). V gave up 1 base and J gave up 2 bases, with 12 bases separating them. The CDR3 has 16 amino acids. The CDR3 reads CASSIGGDLTYNEQFF. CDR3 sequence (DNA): TGTGCCAGTAGTATAGGGGGAGACCTAACCTACAATGAGCAGTTCTTC.

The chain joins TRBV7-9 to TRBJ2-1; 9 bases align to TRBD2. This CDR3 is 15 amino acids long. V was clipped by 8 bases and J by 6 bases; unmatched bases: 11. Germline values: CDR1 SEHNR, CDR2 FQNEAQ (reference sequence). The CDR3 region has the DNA TGTGCCAGCGGACCGGGACTAGCTCTAGCCAATGAGCAGTTCTTC. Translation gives CASGPGLALANEQFF.

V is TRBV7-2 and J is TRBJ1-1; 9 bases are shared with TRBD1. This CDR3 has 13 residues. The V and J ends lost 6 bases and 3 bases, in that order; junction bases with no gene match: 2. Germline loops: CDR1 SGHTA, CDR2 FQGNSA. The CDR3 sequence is CASSRDRDTEAFF. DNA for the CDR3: TGTGCCAGCAGTAGGGACAGGGACACTGAAGCTTTCTTT.

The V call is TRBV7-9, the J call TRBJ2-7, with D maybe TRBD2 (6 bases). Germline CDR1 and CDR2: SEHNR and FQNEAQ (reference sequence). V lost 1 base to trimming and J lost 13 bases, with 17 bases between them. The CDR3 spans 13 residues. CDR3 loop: CASSLDGGDPGYF. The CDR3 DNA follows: TGTGCCAGCAGCTTAGACGGCGGGGACCCAGGATACTTC.

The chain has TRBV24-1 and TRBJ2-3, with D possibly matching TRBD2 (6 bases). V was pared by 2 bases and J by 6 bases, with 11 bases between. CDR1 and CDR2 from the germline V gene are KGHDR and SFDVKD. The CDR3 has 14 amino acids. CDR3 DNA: TGTGCCACCAGTGATTCCCCTAGCGCTGATACGCAGTATTTT. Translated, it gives CATSDSPSADTQYF.

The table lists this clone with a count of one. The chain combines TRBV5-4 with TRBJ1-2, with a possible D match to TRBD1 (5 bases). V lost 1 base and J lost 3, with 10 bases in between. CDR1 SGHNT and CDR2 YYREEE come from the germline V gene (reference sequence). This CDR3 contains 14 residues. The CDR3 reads CASSLTQTDYGYTF. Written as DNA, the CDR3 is TGTGCCAGCAGCTTGACCCAGACAGACTATGGCTACACCTTC.

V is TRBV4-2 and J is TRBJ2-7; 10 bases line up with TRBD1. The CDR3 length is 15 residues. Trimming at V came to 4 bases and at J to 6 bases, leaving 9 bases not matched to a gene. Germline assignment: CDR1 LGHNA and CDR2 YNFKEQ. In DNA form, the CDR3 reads TGTGCCAGCAGCCCGTCTCCCGGGACAGGGGTCGAGCAGTACTTC. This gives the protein CASSPSPGTGVEQYF.

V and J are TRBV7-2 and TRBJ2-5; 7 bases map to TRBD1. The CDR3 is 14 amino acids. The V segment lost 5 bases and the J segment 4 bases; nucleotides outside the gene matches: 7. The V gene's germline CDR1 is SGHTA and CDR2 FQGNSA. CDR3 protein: CASSTRTGPETQYF. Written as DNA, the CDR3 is TGTGCCAGCAGCACAAGGACAGGACCAGAGACCCAGTACTTC.

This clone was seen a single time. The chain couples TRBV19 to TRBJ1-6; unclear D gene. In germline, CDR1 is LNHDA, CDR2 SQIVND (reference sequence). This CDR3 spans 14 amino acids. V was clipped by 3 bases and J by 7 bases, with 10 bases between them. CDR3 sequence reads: CASSIGERNSPLHF. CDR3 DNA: TGTGCCAGTAGTATCGGGGAACGGAATTCACCCCTCCACTTT.

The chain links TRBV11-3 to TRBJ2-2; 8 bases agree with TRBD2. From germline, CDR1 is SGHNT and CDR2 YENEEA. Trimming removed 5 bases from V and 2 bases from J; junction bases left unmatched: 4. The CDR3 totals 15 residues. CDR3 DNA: TGTGCCAGCAGCCAAGCGGGGGCCAACACCGGGGAGCTGTTTTTT. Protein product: CASSQAGANTGELFF. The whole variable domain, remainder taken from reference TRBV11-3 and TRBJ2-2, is EAGVVQSPRYKIIEKKQPVAFWCNPISGHNTLYWYLQNLGQGPELLIRYENEEAVDDSQLPKDRFSAERLKGVDSTLKIQPAELGDSAVYLCASSQAGANTGELFFGEGSRLTVL.

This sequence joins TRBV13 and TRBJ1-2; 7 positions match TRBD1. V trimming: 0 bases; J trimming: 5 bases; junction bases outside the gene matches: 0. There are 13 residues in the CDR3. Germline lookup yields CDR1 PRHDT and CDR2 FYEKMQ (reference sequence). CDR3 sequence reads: CASSLGTGYGYTF. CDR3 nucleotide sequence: TGTGCCAGCAGCTTAGGGACAGGGTATGGCTACACCTTC.

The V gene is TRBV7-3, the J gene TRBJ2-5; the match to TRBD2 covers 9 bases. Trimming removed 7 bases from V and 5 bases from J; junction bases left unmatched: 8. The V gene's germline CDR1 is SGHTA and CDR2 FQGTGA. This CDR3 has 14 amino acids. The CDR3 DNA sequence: TGTGCCAGCAAGTCTAGCGGGGCATCGGAGACCCAGTACTTC. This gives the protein CASKSSGASETQYF.

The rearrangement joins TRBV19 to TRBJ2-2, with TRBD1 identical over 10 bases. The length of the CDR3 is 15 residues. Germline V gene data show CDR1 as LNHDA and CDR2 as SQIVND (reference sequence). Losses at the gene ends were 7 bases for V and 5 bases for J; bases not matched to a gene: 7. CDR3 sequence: CASTPGTGVTGELFF. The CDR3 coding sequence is TGTGCCAGTACTCCCGGGACAGGGGTGACCGGGGAGCTGTTTTTT.

CDR3 loop: CASSLNRASGRVQYF. The CDR3 DNA is TGTGCCAGCAGTTTAAATAGGGCTAGCGGGAGGGTGCAGTACTTC. The chain joins TRBV27 to TRBJ2-7; 12 bases align to TRBD2. CDR3 length equals 15 residues. The V segment lost 2 bases and the J segment 9 bases; nucleotides outside the gene matches: 8. CDR1 is MNHEY, CDR2 SMNVEV, per germline (reference sequence).

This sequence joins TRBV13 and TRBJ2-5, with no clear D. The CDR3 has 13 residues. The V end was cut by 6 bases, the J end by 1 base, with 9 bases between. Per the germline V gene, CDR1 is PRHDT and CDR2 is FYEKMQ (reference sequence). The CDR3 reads CASSTPGQETQYF. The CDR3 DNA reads TGTGCCAGCAGTACCCCGGGCCAAGAGACCCAGTACTTC.

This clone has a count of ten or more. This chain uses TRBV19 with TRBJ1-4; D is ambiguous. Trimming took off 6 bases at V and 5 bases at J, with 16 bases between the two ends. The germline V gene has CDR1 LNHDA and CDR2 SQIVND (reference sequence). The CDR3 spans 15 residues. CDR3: CASSPSPPGNEKLFF. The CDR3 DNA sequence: TGTGCCAGTAGCCCTTCCCCTCCAGGAAATGAAAAACTGTTTTTT.